Reported below is one T cell receptor beta chain. These data originate in a study of blood T cell repertoires in COVID-19. About the research overall: Material from acute and convalescent COVID-19 was sourced from the United States, Italy and Spain. PBMCs, B-cell-depleted T cells, or T cells provided the cDNA or gDNA that made up the material.

In the original workflow: By means of reference gene primer amplification, nucleated cell counts were estimated. Profiling relied on immunoSEQ multiplex PCR, and the TCRdb table lists in-frame clones only, not all of them. For V, J and clone size, that table is used; D and trimming come from the DNA. This table has over 70,000 clones, 87% appearing once. The CDR3 contains 15 residues. Trimming took 3 bases from V and 8 from J, leaving 16 bases between them. Germline V gives CDR1 MDHEN, CDR2 SYDVKM. The chain couples TRBV28 to TRBJ1-4, with D tentatively TRBD1 (6 bases). This sequence originates from a human donor in a cohort sampled during active COVID-19. The sample comprised peripheral blood. The CDR3: CASSFSAGGREKLFF. CDR3 sequence (DNA): TGTGCCAGCAGTTTCTCGGCTGGGGGCAGGGAAAAACTGTTTTTT.